Sequencing of this T cell receptor beta chain was carried out in a study of T cell responses to AZD1222 COVID-19 vaccine. The table came from immunoSEQ multiplex PCR; TCRdb's copy has only in-frame clones and leaves some out. Counted here are approximately 140,000 clones, 88% occurring once; the ten biggest clones make up over 13%. General study findings and limits: Spike-specific TCR breadth and depth were elevated following two AZD1222 doses. It should be noted that donors were predominantly white British and more often female, and clonal diversity was possibly underestimated.

Worth noting for this clone: Antigen specificity is unknown.

V was trimmed by 4 bases and J by 0 bases, leaving 13 bases between them. Germline V CDR1 and CDR2: SGHRS, YFSETQ. This CDR3 spans 15 amino acids. The source was peripheral blood, collected on day 0 of AZD1222 vaccination. The source of this sequence is an adult in good health. The chain employs TRBV5-1 and TRBJ1-1, with D perhaps TRBD1 (6 bases). The CDR3 DNA sequence: TGCGCCAGCAGCCCCTGGACAGCTATGAACACTGAAGCTTTCTTT. Translated, it gives CASSPWTAMNTEAFF.